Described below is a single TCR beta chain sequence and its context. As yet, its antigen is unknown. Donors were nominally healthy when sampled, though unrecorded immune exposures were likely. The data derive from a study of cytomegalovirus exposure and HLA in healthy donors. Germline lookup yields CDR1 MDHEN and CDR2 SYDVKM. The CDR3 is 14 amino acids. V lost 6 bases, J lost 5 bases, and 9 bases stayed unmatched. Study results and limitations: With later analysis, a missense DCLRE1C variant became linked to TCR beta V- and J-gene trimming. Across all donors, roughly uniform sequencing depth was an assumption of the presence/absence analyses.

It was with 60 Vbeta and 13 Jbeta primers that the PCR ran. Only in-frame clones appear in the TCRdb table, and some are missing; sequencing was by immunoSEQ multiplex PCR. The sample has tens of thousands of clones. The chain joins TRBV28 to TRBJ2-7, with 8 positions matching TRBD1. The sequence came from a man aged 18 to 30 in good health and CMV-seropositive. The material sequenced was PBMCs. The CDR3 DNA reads TGTGCCAGCAGCACGAATGGACAGGGAAACGAGCAGTACTTC. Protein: CASSTNGQGNEQYF.